A single sample is the source of the 31 T cell receptor beta chains below, sequenced in a study of control samples from healthy donors and cancer patients. Clones were sequenced by immunoSEQ multiplex PCR, and TCRdb holds only the in-frame ones, with some missing. The data hold about 120,000 clones, with over 80% observed a single time. The specimen was blood. The receptors stem from a woman between 45 and 65 years old in good health.

V is TRBV25-1 and J is TRBJ1-1, with D hard to call. Trimming cost V 2 bases and J 5 bases, with 6 bases left between them. The CDR3 length is 12 residues. Germline V gives CDR1 MGHDK, CDR2 SYGVNS. The CDR3 bases are TGTGCCAGCAGTGAAATTGGGACTGAAGCTTTCTTT. Encoded protein: CASSEIGTEAFF.

V and J are TRBV27 and TRBJ1-2, with a possible D match to TRBD1 (5 bases). V shed 4 bases and J shed 5 bases, with 17 bases lying between them. From germline, CDR1 is MNHEY and CDR2 SMNVEV (reference sequence). The CDR3 extends over 15 amino acids. The CDR3 region is CASSYQEGSVYGYTF. The CDR3 nucleotides are TGTGCCAGCAGTTACCAGGAGGGGTCGGTTTATGGCTACACCTTC.

This clone has more than one count but fewer than ten. This chain uses TRBV2 with TRBJ2-7; 9 bases are shared with TRBD2. CDR3 length: 16 residues. The germline gives CDR1 SNHLY, CDR2 FYNNEI. Trimming at V came to 5 bases and at J to 9 bases, leaving 17 bases not matched to a gene. The DNA of the CDR3 is TGTGCCAGCAGTAAAGGGCGGGAGGGAACGTCGGGTGTGCAGTACTTC. Encoded protein: CASSKGREGTSGVQYF.

The V gene is TRBV19, the J gene TRBJ1-2; D unclear. The germline V gene has CDR1 LNHDA and CDR2 SQIVND (reference sequence). The V end lost 7 bases, the J end lost 0 bases, and 18 bases lay between the germline ends. The CDR3 runs to 16 residues. The CDR3: CASTIRQTITNYGYTF. The DNA of the CDR3 is TGTGCCAGTACCATACGGCAGACTATAACTAACTATGGCTACACCTTC.

The chain combines TRBV7-8 with TRBJ2-7; 10 nucleotides align to TRBD2. Germline lookup yields CDR1 SGHVS and CDR2 FQNEAQ. The CDR3 loop spans 15 amino acids. Trimming removed 1 base from V and 4 bases from J; junction bases left unmatched: 4. The DNA for the CDR3 is TGTGCCAGCAGCTTAGGAGCGGGAGGGCCGTACGAGCAGTACTTC. Its translation: CASSLGAGGPYEQYF.

This sequence joins TRBV30 and TRBJ1-5; 7 positions agree with TRBD1. Germline CDR1 GTSNPN, CDR2 SVGIG (reference sequence). This CDR3 spans 14 amino acids. The trim removed 5 bases at V and 2 bases at J, leaving 6 bases unmatched. The DNA of the CDR3 is TGTGCCTGGTCAGGTGGGACAGGCAATCAGCCCCAGCATTTT. This translates into CAWSGGTGNQPQHF.

The chain couples TRBV12-3 or TRBV12-4 to TRBJ2-5; D perhaps matches TRBD2 (5 bases). Deletions cut 8 bases from V and 1 base from J, with 8 bases between. The CDR3 loop spans 12 amino acids. The CDR3 spells CASPDCQETQYF. CDR3 coding DNA: TGTGCCAGCCCGGACTGCCAAGAGACCCAGTACTTC.

The chain carries TRBV19 and TRBJ1-1; D gene uncertain. V lost 4 bases and J 0 bases, leaving 6 bases between the germline ends. Germline V lookup: CDR1 LNHDA, CDR2 SQIVND (reference sequence). The CDR3 sequence is 13 residues long. The CDR3 DNA sequence: TGTGCCAGTAGTAACACGTTGAACACTGAAGCTTTCTTT. It codes for CASSNTLNTEAFF.

The chain links TRBV2 to TRBJ1-1; 9 bases match TRBD1. This CDR3 region has 14 residues. V trimming: 6 bases; J trimming: 5 bases; junction bases outside the gene matches: 7. The germline gives CDR1 SNHLY, CDR2 FYNNEI. The CDR3 DNA sequence: TGTGCCAGCAGGAAGGACAGGGGACGAACTGAAGCTTTCTTT. Amino acid sequence: CASRKDRGRTEAFF.

This CDR3 is CAISAGSTGELFF. The DNA of the CDR3 is TGTGCCATCAGTGCAGGGTCCACCGGGGAGCTGTTTTTT. The V and J genes are TRBV10-3 and TRBJ2-2; tentatively, D is TRBD1 (5 bases). Germline-derived CDR1 and CDR2 are ENHRY and SYGVKD. The V and J ends lost 4 bases and 4 bases respectively, with 7 bases between them. The CDR3 consists of 13 residues.

This clone was seen only a few times. This chain connects TRBV11-2 to TRBJ1-6, with a weak D call TRBD1 (6 bases). The germline gives CDR1 SGHAT, CDR2 FQNNGV. CDR3 size: 16 residues. V lost 3 bases and J 8 bases, leaving 17 bases between the germline ends. The CDR3 coding sequence is TGTGCCAGCAGCTTGCAGTCAGGGGCGCGAGATTCACCCCTCCACTTT. It is translated as CASSLQSGARDSPLHF.

This chain connects TRBV11-3 to TRBJ2-1, with D perhaps matching TRBD2 (6 bases). Germline values: CDR1 SGHNT, CDR2 YENEEA. The CDR3 extends over 21 amino acids. Trimming stripped 0 bases from V and 3 bases from J, with 27 bases between. CDR3 sequence: CASSLDQSPGVTPFIYNEQFF. CDR3 DNA: TGTGCCAGCAGCTTAGATCAGAGCCCGGGGGTGACACCATTCATCTACAATGAGCAGTTCTTC. The full variable domain, in which reference TRBV11-3 and TRBJ2-1 provide the parts outside the CDR3, is EAGVVQSPRYKIIEKKQPVAFWCNPISGHNTLYWYLQNLGQGPELLIRYENEEAVDDSQLPKDRFSAERLKGVDSTLKIQPAELGDSAVYLCASSLDQSPGVTPFIYNEQFFGPGTRLTVL.

This sequence joins TRBV7-2 and TRBJ2-1, with D hard to call. Looked up from germline, CDR1 is SGHTA and CDR2 is FQGNSA. The CDR3 totals 18 residues. Trimming removed 1 base at V and 0 bases at J, with 16 bases between. The CDR3 protein is CASSLDFLKPSSYNEQFF. CDR3 coding DNA: TGTGCCAGCAGCTTAGATTTCCTTAAGCCGAGCTCCTACAATGAGCAGTTCTTC.

This clone occurred a few times. The chain combines TRBV2 with TRBJ1-1, with D perhaps TRBD1 (5 bases). V dropped 6 bases and J dropped 4 bases, with 15 bases sitting between them. The CDR3 runs 14 residues. CDR1 SNHLY and CDR2 FYNNEI come from the germline V gene. The DNA for the CDR3 is TGTGCCAGCAGACGGGACCACGCGGGCACTGAAGCTTTCTTT. Translating it yields CASRRDHAGTEAFF.

There are a few counts of this clone. This rearrangement joins TRBV6-1 to TRBJ2-1, with D hard to call. The germline V and J ends were trimmed by 2 bases and 3 bases, with 17 bases remaining between them. The CDR3 is made up of 17 amino acids. Germline V lookup: CDR1 MNHNS, CDR2 SASEGT. The CDR3 loop reads CASSESRVDFNYNEQFF. The CDR3 DNA reads as TGTGCCAGCAGTGAATCGCGTGTAGATTTTAACTACAATGAGCAGTTCTTC.

In DNA form, the CDR3 reads TGCAGTGCGGAGGACACCGGGGAGCTGTTTTTT. This sequence encodes CSAEDTGELFF. The V and J genes are TRBV20-1 and TRBJ2-2; maybe TRBD2 (5 bases). The length of the CDR3 is 11 residues. V was shortened by 6 bases and J by 3 bases, with 5 bases between the two germline ends. Germline CDR1 DFQATT, CDR2 SNEGSKA (reference sequence).

V and J are TRBV4-1 and TRBJ2-7; 9 positions agree with TRBD2. J gave up 7 bases and V 0 bases, and 13 bases lay outside the gene matches. CDR1 and CDR2 (germline): MGHRA, YSYEKL. This CDR3 has 17 residues. The CDR3 bases are TGCGCCAGCAGCCAAGATTTGACTGGTGGTAGCGGGGGAGAGCAGTACTTC. Its protein is CASSQDLTGGSGGEQYF.

A remark on this clone: Within the sample, other DNA sequences also encode this same CDR3. The rearrangement uses TRBV5-4 and TRBJ2-1; 8 nucleotides align to TRBD2. The germline gives CDR1 SGHNT, CDR2 YYREEE (reference sequence). The CDR3 runs 15 residues. V gave up 4 bases and J gave up 4 bases; unmatched junction bases: 7. Here the CDR3 DNA reads TGTGCCAGCAGCCCAGTAGCGGGATCATACAATGAGCAGTTCTTC. Translation: CASSPVAGSYNEQFF.

The rearrangement uses TRBV29-1 and TRBJ2-1; no definite D call. Germline lookup yields CDR1 SQVTM and CDR2 ANQGSEA. This CDR3 spans 10 amino acids. Trimming removed 6 bases at V and 5 bases at J, with 5 bases between. The CDR3 DNA follows: TGCAGCGTCGCCCACAATGAGCAGTTCTTC. It specifies CSVAHNEQFF.

This rearrangement joins TRBV12-3 or TRBV12-4 to TRBJ1-2, with D possibly being TRBD1 (6 bases). The CDR3 totals 13 residues. Trimming removed 5 bases from V and 8 bases from J, with 15 bases in between. CDR3 in amino acids: CASSRDYRDGYTF. The CDR3 coding sequence is TGTGCCAGCAGTCGCGATTACAGGGACGGCTACACCTTC.

This chain joins TRBV6-4 and TRBJ2-1, with 10 positions matching TRBD2. Trimming at V came to 8 bases and at J to 7 bases, leaving 8 bases not matched to a gene. Per germline, CDR1 MRHNA and CDR2 SNTAGT. The CDR3 has 14 residues. CDR3 sequence: CASALSGRANEQFF. CDR3 DNA: TGTGCCAGCGCTTTGAGCGGGAGGGCAAATGAGCAGTTCTTC.

This clone was counted a single time. For the CDR3, the DNA is TGCGCCAGCAGCGAGGGACAGAGTTCACCCCTCCACTTT. As protein: CASSEGQSSPLHF. J is TRBJ1-6 and V is TRBV5-1; TRBD1 agrees at 7 bases. The CDR3 totals 13 residues. J gave up 9 bases and V 4 bases, and 4 bases lay outside the gene matches. In germline, CDR1 is SGHRS, CDR2 YFSETQ.

Relative to its sample, this clone is medium-sized. The rearrangement joins TRBV6-1 to TRBJ1-1, with 9 bases aligning to TRBD1. The V gene's germline CDR1 is MNHNS and CDR2 SASEGT. The CDR3 contains 16 residues. V lost 3 bases to trimming and J lost 1 base; unmatched junction nucleotides: 6. The CDR3 here is CASSERDRAENTEAFF. In nucleotides, the CDR3 is TGTGCCAGCAGTGAGCGGGACAGGGCCGAGAACACTGAAGCTTTCTTT.

CDR3 sequence reads: CASSLALGLALTGELFF. The CDR3 region has the DNA TGTGCCAGCAGTTTAGCCCTTGGACTAGCGCTTACCGGGGAGCTGTTTTTT. The chain couples TRBV27 to TRBJ2-2, with 9 bases matching TRBD2. CDR1 MNHEY and CDR2 SMNVEV come from the germline V gene (reference sequence). The CDR3 covers 17 residues. V gave up 2 bases and J gave up 5 bases; unmatched junction bases: 9.

The V gene is TRBV6-5, the J gene TRBJ1-1; the match to TRBD1 covers 8 bases. CDR1 and CDR2 from the germline V gene are MNHEY and SVGAGI. Trimming at V came to 6 bases and at J to 0 bases, leaving 6 bases not matched to a gene. The CDR3 length is 15 residues. The CDR3 sequence is CASRLGQAVNTEAFF. The CDR3 DNA is TGTGCCAGCAGGTTGGGACAGGCCGTGAACACTGAAGCTTTCTTT.

This clone was counted only a few times. V gene TRBV7-9 combines with J gene TRBJ2-2; TRBD1 matches at 10 bases. Per the germline V gene, CDR1 is SEHNR and CDR2 is FQNEAQ (reference sequence). This CDR3 is 14 amino acids long. Trimming cost V 6 bases and J 4 bases; bases outside gene matches: 2. The CDR3 DNA reads TGTGCCAGCAGGAGGGACAGGGGCACCGGGGAGCTGTTTTTT. This sequence encodes CASRRDRGTGELFF.

The V gene is TRBV21-1, the J gene TRBJ1-6; TRBD1, the table's D call, was not compared with the DNA. TRBV21-1 constitutes a pseudogene. This CDR3 is built from 21 residues. CDR3 protein: CASSKGLPGQVSSSYNSPLHF. The CDR3 DNA reads TGTGCCAGCAGCAAAGGACTACCGGGACAGGTATCTAGCTCCTATAATTCACCCCTCCACTTT.

This clone was seen only a few times. V and J are TRBV11-2 and TRBJ2-7; a weak D match, TRBD1 (6 bases). Per germline, CDR1 SGHAT and CDR2 FQNNGV. V lost 5 bases, J lost 1 base, and 12 bases lay in between. The CDR3 is made up of 14 amino acids. Written as DNA, the CDR3 is TGTGCCAGCAGCGGGGGCAGTTGGTCCTACGAGCAGTACTTC. It yields the protein CASSGGSWSYEQYF.

This clone was detected only a few times. The genes are TRBV10-2 and TRBJ1-2; D not certain. CDR3 length equals 13 residues. Germline values: CDR1 WSHSY, CDR2 SAAADI. The V end lost 0 bases, the J end lost 2 bases, and 4 bases lay between the germline ends. CDR3 amino acids: CASSESENYGYTF. CDR3 in DNA: TGCGCCAGCAGTGAGTCTGAGAACTATGGCTACACCTTC.

The CDR3 region has the DNA TGTGCCAGCAGCCTCGGGGGATCCAATAATTCACCCCTCCACTTT. Protein sequence: CASSLGGSNNSPLHF. The rearrangement uses TRBV3-1 (or the pseudogene TRBV3-2) and TRBJ1-6, with D maybe TRBD1 (5 bases). There are 15 residues in the CDR3. V shed 4 bases and J shed 5 bases, with 12 bases lying between them. The germline CDR1 and CDR2 sequences are LGHDT and YNNKEL (reference sequence).

This clone occurred once. The chain employs TRBV3-1 (or the pseudogene TRBV3-2) and TRBJ2-2; perhaps TRBD2 as D (6 bases). Germline CDR1 is LGHDT and CDR2 is YNNKEL (reference sequence). There are 14 residues in the CDR3. V lost 3 bases and J 5 bases, leaving 10 bases between the germline ends. CDR3 amino acids: CASSQGLGTGELFF. CDR3 in DNA: TGTGCCAGCAGCCAGGGACTTGGAACCGGGGAGCTGTTTTTT.